This TCR beta chain was recovered during a study of shared clonotypes between healthy human individuals. In the sorted-subset replicate PCRs, roughly 210 ng DNA, around 30,000 T cell genomes, was used. TCRdb's copy holds only in-frame clones and misses some; the assay was immunoSEQ multiplex PCR. The profile shows 800,000 to 1,200,000 clones, 70% to 80% of them singletons. Donors, healthy HIV-negative adults, lacked recent acute infections or vaccinations. Study-level results: In contrast to clonotypes shared by all four donors, non-shared clonotypes had lower generation probabilities. The sharing of 5% to 6.5% of naive CD4 clonotypes was seen across several donors.

Of note for this clone: Its antigen is unidentified.

V gave up 2 bases and J gave up 4 bases, with 8 bases separating them. The CDR3 is made up of 13 amino acids. Germline lookup yields CDR1 KGHSH and CDR2 LQKENI. V and J are TRBV18 and TRBJ2-5; D gene uncertain. This receptor was obtained from a young man in good health. Some clones in this sample may be carry-over from other donors' samples. Input material: memory CD4+ T cells from PBMCs. Subset given: CD45RA-negative fraction. CDR3 amino acids: CASSPDWAETQYF. CDR3 bases: TGTGCCAGCTCACCAGATTGGGCAGAGACCCAGTACTTC.